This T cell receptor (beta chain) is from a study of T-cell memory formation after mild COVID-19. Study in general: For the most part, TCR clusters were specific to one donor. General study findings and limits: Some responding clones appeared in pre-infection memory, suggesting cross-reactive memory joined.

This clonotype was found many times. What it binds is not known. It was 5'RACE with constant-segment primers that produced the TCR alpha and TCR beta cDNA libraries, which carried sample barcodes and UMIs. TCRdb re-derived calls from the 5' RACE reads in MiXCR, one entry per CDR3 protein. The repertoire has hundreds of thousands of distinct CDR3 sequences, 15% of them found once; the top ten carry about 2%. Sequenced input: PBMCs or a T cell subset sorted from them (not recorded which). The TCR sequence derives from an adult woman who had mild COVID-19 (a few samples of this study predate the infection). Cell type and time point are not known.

DNA for the CDR3: TGCGCCAGCAGCTTGTTGGGCGAGGGGGCAACAGATACGCAGTATTTT. Translated, it gives CASSLLGEGATDTQYF. The genes are TRBV5-1 and TRBJ2-3; 7 bases map to TRBD1. The CDR3 runs to 16 residues. Germline-derived CDR1 and CDR2 are SGHRS and YFSETQ. V shed 1 base and J 3 bases; nucleotides not matched to a gene: 8.